This T cell receptor beta chain emerged from a study of blood T cell repertoires in COVID-19. Study-wide context: Samples came from the United States, Italy and Spain, spanning acute and convalescent COVID-19. In each case, the material was cDNA or gDNA derived from T cells, B-cell-depleted T cells, or PBMCs.

Sequenced by immunoSEQ multiplex PCR; TCRdb stores in-frame clones only, minus some. Of about 290,000 clones listed, about 82% are singletons. Germline-derived CDR1 and CDR2 are KGHSH and LQKENI. CDR3 length: 21 amino acids. The junction had 22 bases not matched to a gene; V was cut back by 3 bases and J by 0 bases. This sequence was found in a woman between 45 and 60 years old with active or convalescent COVID-19. The chain carries TRBV18 and TRBJ1-1; 7 bases are shared with TRBD1. The specimen was peripheral blood. The CDR3 loop is CASSPDVIIPGQSYLNTEAFF. The CDR3 DNA sequence: TGTGCCAGCTCACCCGATGTGATTATTCCGGGACAGTCCTATTTGAACACTGAAGCTTTCTTT.